A selection of T cell receptor beta chains follows, all from one sample in a study of blood T cell repertoires in COVID-19. TCRdb's copy holds only in-frame clones and misses some; the assay was immunoSEQ multiplex PCR. The sample holds some 37,000 clones, roughly 80% seen once. The sequenced sample was peripheral blood. These receptors were taken from a man older than 75 with active or convalescent COVID-19. CDR3s leave out the opening cysteine and the closing phenylalanine or tryptophan. Fields, in order: V gene, CDR3 protein.

v_call: TRBV7-3; cdr3_aa: ASSLTQGSYEQY
v_call: TRBV19; cdr3_aa: ASSIRESTEAF
v_call: TRBV6-1; cdr3_aa: ASSAGLAGGGETQY
v_call: TRBV30; cdr3_aa: AWVRAERTGELF
v_call: TRBV9; cdr3_aa: ASNSGTSPYGYT
v_call: TRBV7-9; cdr3_aa: ASSLVGGGTEAF
v_call: TRBV5-4; cdr3_aa: ASSQKGAYGYT
v_call: TRBV5-1; cdr3_aa: ASSYRSSETQY
v_call: TRBV7-9; cdr3_aa: ASSRVGTSGVGNEQF
v_call: TRBV7-2; cdr3_aa: ASSFTGNNEKLF
v_call: TRBV29-1; cdr3_aa: SVEVASGYT
v_call: TRBV5-6; cdr3_aa: ASSFRTGANHQETQY
v_call: TRBV6-2/TRBV6-3; cdr3_aa: ASSYGRRGASSPLH
v_call: TRBV11-2; cdr3_aa: ASSPSPSTDTQY
v_call: TRBV5-1; cdr3_aa: ASSLVLAGGNGDTQY
v_call: TRBV10-3; cdr3_aa: AISGEPSGYQPQH
v_call: TRBV11-1; cdr3_aa: ASSKRNRGAGELF
v_call: TRBV4-3; cdr3_aa: ASSQSVGGTDTQY
v_call: TRBV4-3; cdr3_aa: ASSQVFRNEQF
v_call: TRBV5-1; cdr3_aa: ASSPPGQEETQY
v_call: TRBV10-3; cdr3_aa: AIGGTGGIVSYEQY
v_call: TRBV29-1; cdr3_aa: SGLRLASTGELF
v_call: TRBV6-2/TRBV6-3; cdr3_aa: ASSARQAGYT
v_call: TRBV18; cdr3_aa: ASSPPENRAPHGELF
v_call: TRBV19; cdr3_aa: ASSIGGLTNTGELF
v_call: TRBV5-1; cdr3_aa: ASSLEGTGGRAEQY
v_call: TRBV5-8; cdr3_aa: ASSSSYHAQGGTDTQY
v_call: TRBV5-8; cdr3_aa: ASSLRGTGGDEKLF
v_call: TRBV6-2/TRBV6-3; cdr3_aa: ASSYEGTNYGYT
v_call: TRBV5-6; cdr3_aa: ASSLRTGDNNNEKLF
v_call: TRBV4-1; cdr3_aa: ASTPDPGRAFSGNTIY